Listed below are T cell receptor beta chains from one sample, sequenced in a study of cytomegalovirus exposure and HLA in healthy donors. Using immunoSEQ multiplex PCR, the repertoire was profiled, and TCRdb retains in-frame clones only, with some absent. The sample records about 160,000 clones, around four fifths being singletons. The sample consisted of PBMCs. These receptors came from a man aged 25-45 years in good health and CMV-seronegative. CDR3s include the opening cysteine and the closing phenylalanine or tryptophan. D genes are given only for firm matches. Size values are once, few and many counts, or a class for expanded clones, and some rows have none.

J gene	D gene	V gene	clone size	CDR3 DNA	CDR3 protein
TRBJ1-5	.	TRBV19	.	TGTGCCAGTAGTGTTGGCAGGGTGGTCTTTGCCCAGCATTTT	CASSVGRVVFAQHF
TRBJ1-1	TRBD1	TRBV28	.	TGTGCCAGCAGTTTCTCAACAGGGGGGGTTGTTGGTATGAACACTGAAGCTTTCTTT	CASSFSTGGVVGMNTEAFF
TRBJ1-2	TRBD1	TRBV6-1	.	TGTGCCAGCAGGCGACAGGGGTCCTCTAACTATGGCTACACCTTC	CASRRQGSSNYGYTF
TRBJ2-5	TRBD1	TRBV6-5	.	TGTGCCAGCAGTTACACAACCGGACAGGGAGGCCAGACCCAGTACTTC	CASSYTTGQGGQTQYF
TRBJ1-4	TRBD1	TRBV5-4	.	TGTGCCAGCAGCTTGGGACGGGAGGGGGCAGGTGGAAAACTGTTTTTT	CASSLGREGAGGKLFF
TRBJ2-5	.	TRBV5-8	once	TGTGCCAGCAGCTTGGACCGGGAGACCCAGTACTTC	CASSLDRETQYF
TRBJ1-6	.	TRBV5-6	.	TGTGCCAGCAGCCGGGGGGTTTGGGCCTATAATTCACCCCTCCACTTT	CASSRGVWAYNSPLHF
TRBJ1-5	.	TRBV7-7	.	TGTGCTAGCAGCCCGGACAAGCGCAATCAGCCCCAGCATTTT	CASSPDKRNQPQHF
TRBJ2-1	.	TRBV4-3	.	TGCGCCAGCAGCCGTAGCTCCTACAATGAGCAGTTCTTC	CASSRSSYNEQFF
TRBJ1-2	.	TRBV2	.	TGTGCCAGCAGTGAGGGGGCGGGTGGCTACACCTTC	CASSEGAGGYTF
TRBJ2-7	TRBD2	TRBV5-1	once	TGCGCCAGCAGCCTAGGACTAGCGGGAGGTATCTACGAGCAGTACTTC	CASSLGLAGGIYEQYF
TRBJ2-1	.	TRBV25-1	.	TGTGCCAGCAGTGAAGGCAGGGGCTACAATGAGCAGTTCTTC	CASSEGRGYNEQFF
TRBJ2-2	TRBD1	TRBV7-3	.	TGTGCCAGCAGAGGACAGGGGAATACAGGCACCGGGGAGCTGTTTTTT	CASRGQGNTGTGELFF
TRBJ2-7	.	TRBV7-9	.	TGTGCCAGCCGGCAGGGTTTGAGTCGCGAGCAGTACTTC	CASRQGLSREQYF
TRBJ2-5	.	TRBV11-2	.	TGTGCCAGCAGCCCACATTGGAACAGGGCCCGGGAGACCCAGTACTTC	CASSPHWNRARETQYF
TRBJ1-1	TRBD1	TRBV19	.	TGTGCCAGTAGCCTGACAGGGAGTCGTACTGAAGCTTTCTTT	CASSLTGSRTEAFF
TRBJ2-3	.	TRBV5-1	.	TGCGCCAGCAGCTCCGCCAGCCGGGTAGATACGCAGTATTTT	CASSSASRVDTQYF
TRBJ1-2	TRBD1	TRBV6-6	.	TGTGCCAGCAGTTATACGACAGGGGCGGATGGCTACACCTTC	CASSYTTGADGYTF
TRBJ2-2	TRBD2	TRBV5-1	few	TGCGCCAGCAGCTCCGGGACTAGCGGGAGAAGGGGCCCCGGGGAGCTGTTTTTT	CASSSGTSGRRGPGELFF
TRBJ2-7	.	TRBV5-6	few	TGTGCCAGCAGCCGTACACGCGAGCAGTACTTC	CASSRTREQYF
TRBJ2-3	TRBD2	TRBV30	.	TGTGCCTGGAGTGTACTAGCGGGGGGAGATACGCAGTATTTT	CAWSVLAGGDTQYF
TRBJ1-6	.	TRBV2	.	TGTGCCAGCAGGGGGAGGGGCAGCTATAATTCACCCCTCCACTTT	CASRGRGSYNSPLHF
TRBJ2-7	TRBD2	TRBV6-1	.	TGTGCCAGCACCACGGGACTAGCGACGGATTACGAGCAGTACTTC	CASTTGLATDYEQYF
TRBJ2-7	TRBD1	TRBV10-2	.	TGCGCCAGCAACCTTGGACAGGGGGCCTACGAGCAGTACTTC	CASNLGQGAYEQYF
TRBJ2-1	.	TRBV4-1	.	TGCGCCAGCAGCCATCCCGGACCTAAAGCGGCGGAGCAGTTCTTC	CASSHPGPKAAEQFF
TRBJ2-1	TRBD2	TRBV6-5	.	TGTGCCAGCAGTTGGGGACTAGACCACAATGAGCAGTTCTTC	CASSWGLDHNEQFF
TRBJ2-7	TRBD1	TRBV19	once	TGTGCCAGTAGTATTAGTATTGGAGTAGACAGGGGTTATCGCGAGCAGTACTTC	CASSISIGVDRGYREQYF